This T cell receptor (beta chain) came from a study of tumor-infiltrating lymphocytes in primary liver carcinoma. Background on the study: Spanning 4.2 to 10 cm, the tumors were T1-T3 N0M0. Sequenced samples came back with roughly 3.5 to 8 million productive TCRbeta reads, and the counts looked alike across tissue types.

Study conclusions and caveats: Tumor-adjacent and tumor-blood pairs displayed less overlap than did pairs of tumor regions. Against blood, tumors held a significantly higher top-250-clone fraction (p = 0.039).

The length of the CDR3 is 13 residues. In germline, CDR1 is GTSNPN, CDR2 SVGIG (reference sequence). The junction had 5 bases not matched to a gene; V was cut back by 4 bases and J by 3 bases. As to this clonotype: Its antigen is unidentified.

Germline DNA was also extracted, and blood RNA derived from unsorted whole blood. The authors made TCR beta cDNA from around 500 ng total RNA with a constant-region primer. Three nested multiplex PCR rounds, a slightly modified ARM-PCR, produced the libraries for TCR beta. The study ran its first two PCR rounds for around 9 cycles each, using TRBV1-TRBV30 forward primers and a C-beta reverse primer. Each CDR3 protein gets one entry after TCRdb re-called the multiplex PCR reads with MiXCR. The data show approximately 330,000 distinct CDR3 sequences, with 65% seen just once and about 6.3% held by the top ten.

The rearrangement uses TRBV30 and TRBJ2-7; 8 nucleotides agree with TRBD1. The source is a man between 35 and 55 years old with primary liver carcinoma and hepatitis B virus infection. The sample taken for sequencing was peripheral blood. This CDR3 reads CAWNRGEHYEQYF. CDR3 DNA sequence: TGTGCCTGGAACAGGGGGGAACACTACGAGCAGTACTTC.